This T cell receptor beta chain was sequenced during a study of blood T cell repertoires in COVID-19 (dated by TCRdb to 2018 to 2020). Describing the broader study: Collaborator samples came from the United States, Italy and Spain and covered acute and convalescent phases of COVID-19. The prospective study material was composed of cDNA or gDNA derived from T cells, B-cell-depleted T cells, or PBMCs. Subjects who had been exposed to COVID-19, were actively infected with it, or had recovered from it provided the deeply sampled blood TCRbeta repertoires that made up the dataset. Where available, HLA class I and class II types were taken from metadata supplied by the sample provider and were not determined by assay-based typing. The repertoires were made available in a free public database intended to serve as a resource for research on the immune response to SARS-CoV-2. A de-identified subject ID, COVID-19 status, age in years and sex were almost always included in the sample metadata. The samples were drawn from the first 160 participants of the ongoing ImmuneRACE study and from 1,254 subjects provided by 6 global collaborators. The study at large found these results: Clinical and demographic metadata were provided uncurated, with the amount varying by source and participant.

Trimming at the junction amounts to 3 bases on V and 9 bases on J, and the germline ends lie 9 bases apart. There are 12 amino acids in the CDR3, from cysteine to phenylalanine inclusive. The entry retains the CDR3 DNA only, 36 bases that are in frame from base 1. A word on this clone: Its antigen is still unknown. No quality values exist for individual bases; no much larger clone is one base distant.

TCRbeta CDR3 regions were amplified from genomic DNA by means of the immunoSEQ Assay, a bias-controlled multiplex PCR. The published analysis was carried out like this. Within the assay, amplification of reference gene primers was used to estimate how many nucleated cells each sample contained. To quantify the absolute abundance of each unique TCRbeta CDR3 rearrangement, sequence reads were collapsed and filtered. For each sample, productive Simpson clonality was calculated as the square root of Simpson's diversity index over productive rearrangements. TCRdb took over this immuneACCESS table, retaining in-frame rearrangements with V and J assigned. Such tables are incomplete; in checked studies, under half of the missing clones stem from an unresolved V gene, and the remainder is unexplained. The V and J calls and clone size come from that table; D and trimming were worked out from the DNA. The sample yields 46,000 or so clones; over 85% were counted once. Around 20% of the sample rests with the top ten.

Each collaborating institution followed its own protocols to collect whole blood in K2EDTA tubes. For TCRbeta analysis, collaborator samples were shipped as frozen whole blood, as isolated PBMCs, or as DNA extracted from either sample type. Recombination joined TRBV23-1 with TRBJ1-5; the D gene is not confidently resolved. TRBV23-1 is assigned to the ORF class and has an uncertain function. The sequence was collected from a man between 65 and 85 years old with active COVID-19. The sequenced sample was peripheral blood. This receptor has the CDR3 CASSQPEVPQHF. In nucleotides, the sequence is TGCGCCAGCAGTCAGCCAGAGGTGCCCCAGCATTTT.